The rows below give T cell receptor beta chains drawn from one sample of a study of radiation and T cells in renal cell carcinoma. Using immunoSEQ multiplex PCR, the repertoire was profiled, and TCRdb retains in-frame clones only, with some absent. The sample includes 100,000 to 150,000 clones, roughly four fifths seen only once; the top ten take less than 3.5%. The material was blood, obtained from a patient whose treatment included radiotherapy and nephrectomy. The receptors come from an older woman with renal cell carcinoma. The CDR3 runs from the conserved cysteine through the conserved F or W.

v_gene,j_gene,CDR3aa
TRBV6-5,TRBJ1-2,CASSSYLGPNYGYTF
TRBV10-2,TRBJ2-1,CASSERGPPRNEQFF
TRBV20-1,TRBJ1-3,CSAHSGNTIYF
TRBV10-2,TRBJ1-2,CASSPRTGRSSGYGYTF
TRBV29-1,TRBJ2-7,CSVLTGGTAEQYF
TRBV28,TRBJ1-6,CASRGNSPLHF
TRBV11-3,TRBJ2-1,CASSPHGRHGEQFF
TRBV4-1,TRBJ2-3,CASSLGGVAGGTQYF
TRBV27,TRBJ2-3,CASSHSSTDTQYF
TRBV28,TRBJ2-7,CASSSPGGVTYEQYF
TRBV7-9,TRBJ1-1,CASSKVGAPMNTEAFF
TRBV28,TRBJ1-1,CASSLSRGRGTEAFF
TRBV6-4,TRBJ2-2,CASRGQYNTGELFF
TRBV11-3,TRBJ2-1,CASSFRGDNEQFF
TRBV28,TRBJ2-1,CASSEGGYNEQFF
TRBV5-6,TRBJ2-5,CASSRDRVVGTQYF
TRBV28,TRBJ2-2,CASSFRQWVGADTGELFF
TRBV11-2,TRBJ2-7,CASSPTPFRTGNYEQYF
TRBV9,TRBJ1-6,CASSPGPYNSPLHF
TRBV27,TRBJ2-7,CASSLGGSYEQYF
TRBV4-1,TRBJ2-1,CASRHANEQFF
TRBV6-1,TRBJ1-1,CASSGTRGNTEAFF
TRBV6-6,TRBJ2-4,CASSYSLGIAKNIQYF
TRBV7-5,TRBJ2-7,CARRRETSGSYEQYF
TRBV28,TRBJ1-1,CASSTGTGKMNTEAFF
TRBV29-1,TRBJ1-2,CSAFIRQDYGYTF
TRBV10-3,TRBJ1-1,CATRLEGTRNAEAFF
TRBV6-6,TRBJ2-2,CASSSQGTGELFF
TRBV9,TRBJ1-1,CASSVGGWGTEAFF
TRBV29-1,TRBJ2-4,CSVWTGRAKNIQYF
TRBV27,TRBJ1-6,CASKFGVSSYNSPLHF
TRBV20-1,TRBJ1-3,CSAPRQNTIYF
TRBV6-1,TRBJ2-3,CASSARTSGGTDTQYF
TRBV7-9,TRBJ2-1,CAIPTSGEGMNEQFF
TRBV4-2,TRBJ1-1,CASSQGGGGGTEAFF
TRBV19,TRBJ1-5,CASRGPGENQPQHF
TRBV14,TRBJ1-3,CASSQVEQTGGNTIYF
TRBV28,TRBJ1-2,CASRRNGQGYGYTF
TRBV28,TRBJ1-1,CASSIGPGSKRAF
TRBV7-2,TRBJ2-7,CASSLLPGLAMTYEQYF
TRBV9,TRBJ2-1,CASSATSGSSDEQFF
TRBV30,TRBJ2-7,CAWKGQGAYEQYF
TRBV2,TRBJ2-2,CASSDPRANTGELFF
TRBV11-2,TRBJ2-3,CASSLGGGPSTDTQYF